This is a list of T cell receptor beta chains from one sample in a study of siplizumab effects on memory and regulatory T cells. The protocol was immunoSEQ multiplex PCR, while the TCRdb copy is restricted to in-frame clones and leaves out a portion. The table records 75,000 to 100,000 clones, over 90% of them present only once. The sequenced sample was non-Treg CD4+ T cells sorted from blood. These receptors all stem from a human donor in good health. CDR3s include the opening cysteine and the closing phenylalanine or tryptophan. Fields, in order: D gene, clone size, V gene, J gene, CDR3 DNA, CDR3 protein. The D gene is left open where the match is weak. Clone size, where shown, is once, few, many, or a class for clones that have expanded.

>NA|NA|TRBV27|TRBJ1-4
TGTGCCAGCAGTTTAAAAGGTAGGGTTTGTTGGCGTGAAAAACTGTTTTTT
CASSLKGRVCWREKLFF
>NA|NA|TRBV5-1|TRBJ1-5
TGCGCCAGCAGCTTGGGGGTCGGGAGGGATCAGCCCCAGCATTTT
CASSLGVGRDQPQHF
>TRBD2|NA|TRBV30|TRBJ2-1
TGTGCCTGGAATAAGGGACTAGCGGGGATCAGCTCCTACAATGAGCAGTTCTTC
CAWNKGLAGISSYNEQFF
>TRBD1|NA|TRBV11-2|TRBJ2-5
TGTGCCAGCAGTCCAAACAGGGGTACGGGGCAAGAGACCCAGTACTTC
CASSPNRGTGQETQYF
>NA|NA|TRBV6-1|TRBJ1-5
TGTGCCAGCAGGCAACACACAGACCTACATCAGCCCCAGCATTTT
CASRQHTDLHQPQHF
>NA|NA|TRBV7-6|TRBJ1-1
TGTGCCAGCAGCTTACAAGGGTACACTGAAGCTTTCTTT
CASSLQGYTEAFF
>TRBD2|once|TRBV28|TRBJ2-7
TGTGCCAGCAGTTTAATTAAACAGGCGGGAGGTAAAGCCTACGAGCAGTACTTC
CASSLIKQAGGKAYEQYF
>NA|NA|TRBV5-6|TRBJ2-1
TGTGCCAGCAGCCAAGTGGGGGGAAAGGTCTACAATGAGCAGTTCTTC
CASSQVGGKVYNEQFF
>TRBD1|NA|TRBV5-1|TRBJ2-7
TGCGCCAGCAGCTCGATAGACAGGGGCGGAGGGGTGGTTTCCGAGCAGTACTTC
CASSSIDRGGGVVSEQYF
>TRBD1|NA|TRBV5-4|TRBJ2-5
TGTGCCAGCAGCTCCCGGACAGGGTCGGGGGAGACCCAGTACTTC
CASSSRTGSGETQYF
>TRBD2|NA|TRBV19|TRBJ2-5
TGTGCCAGTAGTGCCGGACAGACTAGCGGGAGGGTCGGTCGAGAGACCCAGTACTTC
CASSAGQTSGRVGRETQYF
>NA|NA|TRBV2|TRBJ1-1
TGTGCCAGCAGTGGAGGGGTCATGAACACTGAAGCTTTCTTT
CASSGGVMNTEAFF
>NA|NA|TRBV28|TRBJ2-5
TGTGCCAGCAGCGGCCTGTTGCCCATACAAGAGACCCAGTACTTC
CASSGLLPIQETQYF
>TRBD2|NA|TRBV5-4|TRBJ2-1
TGTGCCAGCAGCCCCGCGGGGGGGGAGAGTTTCAATGAGCAGTTCTTC
CASSPAGGESFNEQFF
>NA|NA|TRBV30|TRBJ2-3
TGTGCCTGGAGTGCTTCCAAGACTAGTGGTACAGATACGCAGTATTTT
CAWSASKTSGTDTQYF
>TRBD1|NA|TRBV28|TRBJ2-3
TGTGCCAGCATTCGGGACAGGGGCTCCACAGATACGCAGTATTTT
CASIRDRGSTDTQYF
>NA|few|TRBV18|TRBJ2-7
TGTGCCAGCTCTTCTTCCTACGAGCAGTACTTC
CASSSSYEQYF
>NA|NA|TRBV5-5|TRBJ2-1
TGTGCCAGCAGCCGTGGTGGCTATACCTACAATGAGCAGTTCTTC
CASSRGGYTYNEQFF
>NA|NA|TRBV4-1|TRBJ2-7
TGCGCCAGCAGCCAAGTCCCGGGCAGGTGGGAGCAGTACTTC
CASSQVPGRWEQYF
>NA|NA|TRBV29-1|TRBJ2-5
TGCAGCGTTGGTCCCAGCCAAGAGACCCAGTACTTC
CSVGPSQETQYF
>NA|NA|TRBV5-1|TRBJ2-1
TGCGCCAGCAGCGGCGGTTCGCCTTACAATGAGCAGTTCTTC
CASSGGSPYNEQFF
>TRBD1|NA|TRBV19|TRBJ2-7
TGTGCCAGTAGTACCTACCGACAGGGATCCTACGAGCAGTACTTC
CASSTYRQGSYEQYF
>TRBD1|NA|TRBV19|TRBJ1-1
TGTGCCAGTAGTCCGCAGATCTGGGGACAGACGAACACTGAAGCTTTCTTT
CASSPQIWGQTNTEAFF
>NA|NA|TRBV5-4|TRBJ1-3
TGTGCCAGCAGCCCCTCCGGGACGGAGTCTGGAAACACCATATATTTT
CASSPSGTESGNTIYF
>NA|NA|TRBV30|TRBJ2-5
TGTGCCTGGAGTCAGGCGGTGGAGACCCAGTACTTC
CAWSQAVETQYF
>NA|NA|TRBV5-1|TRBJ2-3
TGCGCCAGCAGCTTGGAGGGGCCAGTTACAGATACGCAGTATTTT
CASSLEGPVTDTQYF
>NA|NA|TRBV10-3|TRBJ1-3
TGTGCCAACCGAGCCGAGTCAGGAGGAAACACCATATATTTT
CANRAESGGNTIYF
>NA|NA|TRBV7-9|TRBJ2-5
TGTGCCAGCAGCTTAGGGGGGTCAGATAAAGAGACCCAGTACTTC
CASSLGGSDKETQYF
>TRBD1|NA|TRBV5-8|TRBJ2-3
TGTGCCAGCAGCTTAGGGGGCGTTTCAGATACGCAGTATTTT
CASSLGGVSDTQYF
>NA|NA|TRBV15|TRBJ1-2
TGTGCCACCAGCAGAGATCCGACTGGCTATGGCTACACCTTC
CATSRDPTGYGYTF
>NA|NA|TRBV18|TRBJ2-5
TGTGCCAGCTCACCAGCTTTGGCCCACCTGGAAGAGACCCAGTACTTC
CASSPALAHLEETQYF
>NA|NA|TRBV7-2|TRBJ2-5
TGTGCCAGCAGCATGTACCAAGAGACCCAGTACTTC
CASSMYQETQYF
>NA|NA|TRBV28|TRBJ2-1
TGTGCCAGCCGCGTGAGGATAGGTGAGCAGTTCTTC
CASRVRIGEQFF
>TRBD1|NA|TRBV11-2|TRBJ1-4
TGTGCCAGCAGCTTAGACGGAATTAAAAACAGGGGGCTTAGGGAAAAACTGTTTTTT
CASSLDGIKNRGLREKLFF
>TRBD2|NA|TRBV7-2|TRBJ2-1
TGTGCCAGCAGCTTTAGCGGGAGTACCTACAATGAGCAGTTCTTC
CASSFSGSTYNEQFF
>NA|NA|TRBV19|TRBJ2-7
TGTGCCAGTAGTGATGAAAGGGGCAGAACCTACGAGCAGTACTTC
CASSDERGRTYEQYF
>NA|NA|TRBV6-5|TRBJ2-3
TGTGCCAGCGCCGCCACGAACATACAGGGGAGGCCGCAGTATTTT
CASAATNIQGRPQYF
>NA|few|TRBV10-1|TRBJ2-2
TGCGCCACGACTCACACCGGGGAGCTGTTTTTT
CATTHTGELFF
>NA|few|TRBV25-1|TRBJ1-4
TGTGCCAGCAGTCTTGGGTATGAAAAACTGTTTTTT
CASSLGYEKLFF
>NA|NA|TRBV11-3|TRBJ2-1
TGTGCCAGCAGCGGATCCAGGGTTAATGAGCAGTTCTTC
CASSGSRVNEQFF
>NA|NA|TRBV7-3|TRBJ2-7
TGTGCCAGCAGCTTAAAGTGGGAGACAGAGCAGTACTTC
CASSLKWETEQYF
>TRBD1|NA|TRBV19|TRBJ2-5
TGTGCCAGTAGTACCGTACCGGGACAGGCAAGGACGAGTAAAGAGACCCAGTACTTC
CASSTVPGQARTSKETQYF
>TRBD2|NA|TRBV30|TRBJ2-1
TGTGCCCTAGCGGGAGGGCCTAGTGAGCAGTTCTTC
CALAGGPSEQFF
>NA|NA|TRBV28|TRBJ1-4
TGTGCCAGCAACACCGCCGAACTGGCTACAAATGAAAAACTGTTTTTT
CASNTAELATNEKLFF
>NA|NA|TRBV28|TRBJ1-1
TGTGCCAGCACCCCACAGGGAAATTTGGACAAGAAAGCTTTCTTT
CASTPQGNLDKKAFF
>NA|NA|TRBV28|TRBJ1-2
TGTGCCAGCAGCACCCGACAGGATGGCTACACCTTC
CASSTRQDGYTF
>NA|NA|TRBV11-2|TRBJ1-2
TGTGCCAGCCCAGGCAGGGCTGGCTACACCTTC
CASPGRAGYTF
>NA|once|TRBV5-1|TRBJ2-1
TGCGCCAGCAGCCCGGACGCCGATGAGCAGTTCTTC
CASSPDADEQFF